The T cell receptor (beta chain) under discussion was sequenced for a study of breast tumors, draining lymph nodes, adjacent tissues. Overall study results and limits: Tumors had less TCR diversity than lymph nodes, more than nontumor tissue. Luminal-like breast cancer showed significantly higher tumor–nontumor repertoire similarity than basal-like. Tumor T cell lymph node origin was a supported hypothesis, not proven.

Samples came from axillary lymph nodes draining the breast cancer. TCRdb processed the multiplex PCR reads anew with MiXCR; each CDR3 protein has one entry. This table has 180,000 or so distinct CDR3 sequences, around 33% appearing once. At least ten counts were recorded for this clonotype. What it recognizes is unknown. Losses at the gene ends were 3 bases for V and 2 bases for J; bases not matched to a gene: 5. The length of the CDR3 is 15 residues. Germline-derived CDR1 and CDR2 are SQVTM and ANQGSEA. The sequence was obtained from a female donor with breast cancer. Some clones in this sample may be carry-over from other donors' samples. The J gene is TRBJ2-3, the V gene TRBV29-1, with 10 nucleotides matching TRBD2. Sequencing input: axillary lymph node tissue. CDR3 sequence: CSVEPSGSPTDTQYF. In DNA, the CDR3 is TGCAGCGTTGAGCCTAGCGGGAGTCCCACAGATACGCAGTATTTT.